The present T cell receptor (beta chain) was sequenced within a study of blood T cell repertoires in COVID-19. Study-wide background: The samples span acute and convalescent COVID-19 from the United States, Italy and Spain. T cells, B-cell-depleted T cells, or PBMCs supplied cDNA or gDNA.

In the original analysis: By means of reference gene primer amplification, nucleated cell counts were estimated. Produced via immunoSEQ multiplex PCR; TCRdb's table is partial and in-frame only. V and J calls and clone size are copied from that table; D and trimming were computed from the DNA. The repertoire holds under 50,000 clones, with approximately 85% as singletons. This sequence originates from a human donor in a cohort sampled during active COVID-19. Specimen: peripheral blood.

CDR3 loop: CASSPPGLAGSGELFF. Written as DNA, the CDR3 is TGTGCCAGCTCACCACCGGGACTAGCGGGATCTGGGGAGCTGTTTTTT. The rearrangement joins TRBV18 to TRBJ2-2; 13 bases agree with TRBD2. Losses at the gene ends were 0 bases for V and 8 bases for J; bases not matched to a gene: 3. The germline V gene encodes CDR1 KGHSH and CDR2 LQKENI. The CDR3 runs 16 residues. The full variable domain, rest sourced from reference TRBV18 and TRBJ2-2, is NAGVMQNPRHLVRRRGQEARLRCSPMKGHSHVYWYRQLPEEGLKFMVYLQKENIIDESGMPKERFSAEFPKEGPSILRIQQVVRGDSAAYFCASSPPGLAGSGELFFGEGSRLTVL.